Included here is one T cell receptor beta chain sequence, with context. This specimen belongs to a study of Graves' ophthalmopathy and Graves' hyperthyroidism. RNA transcripts were the template, and TCR beta CDR3 regions were amplified from them. The first round was an RT-PCR with HTBI primers, and the second round was a multiplex PCR. MiXCR, applied by TCRdb to the multiplex PCR reads, yields one record per CDR3 protein. The sample lists about 150,000 distinct CDR3 sequences, less than 45% occurring once. Sequences were obtained from peripheral blood. The source of this sequence is a woman aged 40 to 49 with Graves' ophthalmopathy.

The DNA of the CDR3 is TGTGCCAGCAGTTACACTAGCGGGGTCACCGGGGAGCTGTTTTTT. Encoded protein: CASSYTSGVTGELFF. The V and J genes are TRBV6-5 and TRBJ2-2, with TRBD2 identical over 10 bases. Germline CDR1 MNHEY, CDR2 SVGAGI. The J segment lost 4 bases and the V segment lost 2 bases, leaving 1 base of the junction unmatched. The CDR3 is 15 residues long.